The clone carrying this T cell receptor (beta chain) was picked up a small number of times. Without the conserved terminal phenylalanine or tryptophan, this CDR3 likely stems from a read error. PBMCs were collected from a roughly 10 ml volume of fresh peripheral blood. TCR beta CDR3 region amplification was performed from RNA transcripts. TCR CDR3 regions were first amplified by RT-PCR with HTBI primers. Via MiXCR, TCRdb re-called the multiplex PCR reads, giving one row per CDR3 protein. The sample records about 370,000 distinct CDR3 sequences, roughly 15% being singletons. This entry belongs to a study of T cells in Graves' hyperthyroidism and ophthalmopathy. Across the whole study: The blood sample was taken at first diagnosis, before treatment began.

V lost 0 bases and J lost 0, with 9 bases in between. This CDR3 is 15 amino acids long. The germline gives CDR1 SNHLY, CDR2 FYNNEI. V and J are TRBV2 and TRBJ2-7; D is ambiguous. What was sequenced was blood. The receptor was derived from a woman aged 60-70 years with Graves' ophthalmopathy. CDR3 coding DNA: TGTGCCAGCAGTGAAGCGGGTGTCAGCTCCTACGAGCAGTACTTA. Translating gives CASSEAGVSSYEQYL.